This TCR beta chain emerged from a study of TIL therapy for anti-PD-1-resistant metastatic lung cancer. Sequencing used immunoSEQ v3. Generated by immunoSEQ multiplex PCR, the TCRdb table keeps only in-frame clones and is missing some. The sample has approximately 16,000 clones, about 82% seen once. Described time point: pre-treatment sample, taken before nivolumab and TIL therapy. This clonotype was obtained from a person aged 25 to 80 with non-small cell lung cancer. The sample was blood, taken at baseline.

The CDR3 nucleotides are TGTGCCATCAGCGGAGCGGGGGGGCTGCAAGATACGCAGTATTTT. Translated, it gives CAISGAGGLQDTQYF. This sequence joins TRBV10-3 and TRBJ2-3; 10 bases map to TRBD2. The J segment lost 5 bases and the V segment lost 6 bases, leaving 8 bases of the junction unmatched. The CDR3 has 15 residues. CDR1 is ENHRY, CDR2 SYGVKD, per germline.